Below are 32 T cell receptor beta chains sequenced from a single sample in a study of T cells after yellow fever vaccination. TCRdb passed the 5' RACE reads through MiXCR, listing each CDR3 protein once. The data show fewer than 650,000 distinct CDR3 sequences, with just over 20% seen just once and approximately 16% held by the top ten. Here the sequenced sample was PBMCs, taken approximately 22 days after the first yellow fever vaccination. The receptors were gathered from a man aged 18 to 29 who received the YFV17D yellow fever vaccine.

This clonotype was detected a few times. The chain recombines TRBV7-9 with TRBJ1-3; D is perhaps TRBD1 (5 bases). CDR3 size: 17 residues. Germline CDR1 SEHNR, CDR2 FQNEAQ (reference sequence). V was shortened by 1 base and J by 4 bases, with 17 bases between the two germline ends. The CDR3 sequence is CASSLVKGPLSGNTIYF. In DNA form, the CDR3 reads TGTGCCAGCAGCTTAGTTAAGGGGCCCCTTTCCGGAAACACCATATATTTT.

This clonotype showed up just a few times. The chain employs TRBV5-1 and TRBJ2-7, with TRBD1 matching 11 bases. The CDR3 totals 15 residues. The germline gives CDR1 SGHRS, CDR2 YFSETQ. V lost 4 bases and J lost 4; bases outside the gene matches: 7. CDR3 DNA sequence: TGCGCCAGCAGCCCCGGGACAGGGGGTGTGTACGAGCAGTACTTC. This codes for CASSPGTGGVYEQYF.

A few counts support this clonotype. The rearrangement uses TRBV12-3 or TRBV12-4 and TRBJ1-2; D is perhaps TRBD1 (5 bases). V shed 6 bases and J shed 0 bases, with 20 bases lying between them. The CDR3 has 17 residues. The CDR3 sequence is CASSARYQGRPNYGYTF. The CDR3 bases are TGTGCCAGCAGCGCTCGGTACCAGGGTAGGCCTAACTATGGCTACACCTTC.

This clonotype was observed a few times. The chain is built from TRBV10-3 and TRBJ2-3; D tentatively reads TRBD1 or TRBD2 (5 bases each). V lost 9 bases, J lost 9 bases, and 19 bases lay in between. Germline assignment: CDR1 ENHRY and CDR2 SYGVKD. This CDR3 spans 13 amino acids. This CDR3 is CAIGTAKGHTQYF. The CDR3 nucleotides read TGTGCCATTGGGACCGCTAAGGGCCACACGCAGTATTTT.

This clonotype was picked up a small number of times. This rearrangement joins TRBV7-2 to TRBJ2-1; D is perhaps TRBD1 (7 bases). The CDR3 runs to 16 residues. Germline CDR1 and CDR2: SGHTA and FQGNSA. The ends were cut back, 5 bases at V and 2 bases at J, with 16 bases in the middle. DNA for the CDR3: TGTGCCAGCAGCGAGGTGGCGGGGACAGCCTACAATGAGCAGTTCTTC. It specifies CASSEVAGTAYNEQFF.

This clonotype was observed a few times. This chain connects TRBV9 to TRBJ2-1; 10 bases fit TRBD2. Germline V lookup: CDR1 SGDLS, CDR2 YYNGEE. This CDR3 is built from 14 residues. With V trimmed by 0 bases and J by 8 bases, 2 bases remained unmatched. For the CDR3, the DNA is TGTGCCAGCAGCGTAGGAGGGACTAGCGATGAGCAGTTCTTC. The encoded protein is CASSVGGTSDEQFF.

The chain carries TRBV11-2 and TRBJ2-1; 9 nucleotides line up with TRBD2. This CDR3 spans 16 amino acids. The ends lost 8 bases at V and 2 bases at J; junction bases unmatched: 10. The germline gives CDR1 SGHAT, CDR2 FQNNGV. In nucleotides, the CDR3 is TGTGCCAGCCGGGCCCTAGAGCGGGGGGCCTACAATGAGCAGTTCTTC. It yields the protein CASRALERGAYNEQFF.

The chain is built from TRBV5-1 and TRBJ2-7; the D gene is possibly TRBD1 (6 bases). This CDR3 contains 17 residues. Between the trimmed V and J ends, which lost 1 base and 2 bases, there was a span of 19 bases. CDR1 and CDR2 from the germline V gene are SGHRS and YFSETQ. The CDR3 DNA reads TGCGCCAGCAGCTTGCAAAGGGACACAGGGCCTCCCTACGAGCAGTACGTC. It is translated as CASSLQRDTGPPYEQYV.

This chain joins TRBV6-1 and TRBJ1-5; TRBD1 is a possible D gene (6 bases). The germline V and J ends were trimmed by 4 bases and 2 bases, with 15 bases remaining between them. CDR1 MNHNS and CDR2 SASEGT come from the germline V gene. The CDR3 is 16 amino acids. The CDR3 reads CASSGQLGGRNQPQHF. CDR3 bases: TGTGCCAGCAGTGGACAGTTAGGGGGTCGCAATCAGCCCCAGCATTTT.

The chain couples TRBV20-1 to TRBJ2-7; possible D gene TRBD2, 6 bases. Per germline, CDR1 DFQATT and CDR2 SNEGSKA (reference sequence). The CDR3 sequence is 15 residues long. Trimming took off 5 bases at V and 3 bases at J, with 20 bases between the two ends. The CDR3 DNA follows: TGCAGTGCTCGGGGGTCGGGCCTGGACCTCTACGAGCAGTACGTC. As protein: CSARGSGLDLYEQYV.

The CDR3 spells CASSIAAGGNTEAFF. DNA of the CDR3: TGTGCCAGTAGTATAGCCGCAGGAGGGAACACTGAAGCTTTCTTT. The chain combines TRBV19 with TRBJ1-1, with unresolved D. The CDR3 loop spans 15 amino acids. Per germline, CDR1 LNHDA and CDR2 SQIVND (reference sequence). V was pared by 1 base and J by 1 base, with 10 bases between.

The table lists this clonotype with many counts. V and J are TRBV12-3 or TRBV12-4 and TRBJ2-2; 9 bases map to TRBD2. The V segment lost 7 bases and the J segment 7 bases; nucleotides outside the gene matches: 16. This CDR3 comprises 17 residues. CDR3 bases: TGTGCCAGCATTCCAAGGATAGCGGGGGAAGGGGGCGGGGAGCTGTTTTTT. Amino acids: CASIPRIAGEGGGELFF.

This clonotype was seen only a few times. The chain uses TRBV7-9 and TRBJ2-1, with D possibly matching TRBD2 (6 bases). The germline V gene encodes CDR1 SEHNR and CDR2 FQNEAQ (reference sequence). V was trimmed by 5 bases and J by 6 bases, leaving 17 bases between them. The CDR3 extends over 15 amino acids. The CDR3 is CASSPVGRGPNEQFF. CDR3 DNA sequence: TGTGCCAGCAGCCCTGTGGGGCGGGGACCCAATGAGCAGTTCTTC.

CDR3 protein: CASSLGAARDKSNEQFF. DNA for the CDR3: TGCGCCAGCAGCCTAGGAGCCGCCCGGGACAAGTCCAATGAGCAGTTCTTC. The V and J genes are TRBV4-1 and TRBJ2-1, with a weak D call TRBD1 (6 bases). Trimming took 4 bases from V and 6 from J, leaving 22 bases between them. This CDR3 spans 17 amino acids. Germline V CDR1 and CDR2: MGHRA, YSYEKL.

This clonotype was seen only a few times. The chain couples TRBV5-1 to TRBJ2-5, with D tentatively TRBD1 (5 bases). The V gene's germline CDR1 is SGHRS and CDR2 YFSETQ. Deletions cut 1 base from V and 5 bases from J, with 12 bases between. CDR3 size: 14 residues. The CDR3 protein is CASSLIGARETQYF. The DNA of the CDR3 is TGCGCCAGCAGCTTGATTGGGGCCCGTGAGACCCAGTACTTC.

The chain joins TRBV23-1 to TRBJ2-7; D is unresolved. TRBV23-1 is sorted into the ORF group, with uncertain function. The V and J ends lost 10 bases and 6 bases respectively, with 13 bases between them. The CDR3 spans 11 residues. Here the CDR3 DNA reads TGCGCCACCGATGACCCTCTCGAGCAGTACGTC. Translated: CATDDPLEQYV.

The chain combines TRBV6-5 with TRBJ2-7; 7 positions match TRBD2. Germline CDR1 reads MNHEY; CDR2 reads SVGAGI. This CDR3 contains 16 residues. Trimming took 0 bases from V and 0 from J; bases not matched to a gene: 5. The CDR3: CASSYSGAGPSYEQYF. The CDR3 DNA reads TGTGCCAGCAGTTACTCGGGAGCGGGGCCCTCCTACGAGCAGTACTTC.

The rearrangement uses TRBV7-3 and TRBJ2-1; 14 bases agree with TRBD2. The germline V gene encodes CDR1 SGHTA and CDR2 FQGTGA. The CDR3 runs 18 residues. After removal of 4 bases from V and 0 bases from J, the junction contained 5 bases not matched to a gene. The CDR3 DNA sequence: TGTGCCAGCAGCTCGACTAGCGGGGGGGCTAGCTCCTACAATGAGCAGTTCTTC. It specifies CASSSTSGGASSYNEQFF.

The chain links TRBV4-3 to TRBJ2-7; D may be TRBD1 or TRBD2 (5 bases each). The CDR3 has 16 amino acids. CDR1 is LGHNA and CDR2 is YSLEER in the germline V gene. Trimming pared 1 base from V and 3 bases from J, leaving 16 bases between. The CDR3 sequence is CASSQVGRDGHYEQYF. In DNA form, the CDR3 reads TGCGCCAGCAGCCAAGTTGGCCGGGACGGCCACTACGAGCAGTACTTC.

This chain joins TRBV18 and TRBJ2-1; D is ambiguous. Trimming removed 2 bases at V and 5 bases at J, with 7 bases between. Germline CDR1 is KGHSH and CDR2 is LQKENI. This CDR3 spans 13 amino acids. The CDR3 region is CASSPSSDNEQFF. The CDR3, as DNA: TGTGCCAGCTCACCATCGTCGGACAATGAGCAGTTCTTC.

This sequence joins TRBV12-3 or TRBV12-4 and TRBJ2-1; TRBD1 might be the D (6 bases). The length of the CDR3 is 14 residues. The V end was cut by 7 bases, the J end by 5 bases, with 15 bases between. The CDR3 DNA follows: TGTGCCAGCACCCATACAGGGACAAACAATGAGCAGTTCTTC. Its protein product is CASTHTGTNNEQFF.

This clonotype has a handful of counts. This chain joins TRBV7-2 and TRBJ1-2; 9 nucleotides match TRBD1. Germline V gene lookup returns CDR1 SGHTA and CDR2 FQGNSA. V lost 5 bases and J lost 8; bases outside the gene matches: 15. CDR3 length: 16 residues. DNA for the CDR3: TGTGCCAGCAGCGCCCGACGACCGGGACAGGGTGGGGGCTACACCTTC. Translating it yields CASSARRPGQGGGYTF.

The table lists this clonotype with a few counts. The rearrangement joins TRBV24-1 to TRBJ2-2, with 8 bases matching TRBD1. Germline V gene data show CDR1 as KGHDR and CDR2 as SFDVKD. V dropped 9 bases and J dropped 2; count of bases not matched to a gene: 7. The CDR3 extends over 15 amino acids. Written as DNA, the CDR3 is TGTGCCACCTCCTCGACAGGGGATAACACCGGGGAGCTGTTTTTT. Translation gives CATSSTGDNTGELFF.

This clonotype was counted a few times. This chain uses TRBV6-1 with TRBJ2-2; 7 bases are a match to TRBD1. CDR1 and CDR2 (germline): MNHNS, SASEGT. The CDR3 loop spans 14 amino acids. After removal of 5 bases from V and 7 bases from J, the junction contained 7 bases not matched to a gene. Here the CDR3 reads CASSPLQGDGELFF. The DNA of the CDR3 is TGTGCCAGCAGTCCCCTCCAGGGGGACGGGGAGCTGTTTTTT.

This clonotype was counted a few times. The chain recombines TRBV6-5 with TRBJ2-1, with 11 bases lining up with TRBD2. The CDR3 runs to 17 residues. The germline CDR1 and CDR2 sequences are MNHEY and SVGAGI. J was trimmed by 5 bases and V by 0 bases; bases with no gene match: 6. The CDR3 spells CASSYSPGLADNNEQFF. The CDR3 DNA reads as TGTGCCAGCAGTTACTCGCCGGGACTAGCGGACAACAATGAGCAGTTCTTC.

This clonotype has a count of ten or more. V is TRBV5-5 and J is TRBJ2-1; TRBD2 aligns across 11 bases. CDR1 is SGHKS and CDR2 is YYEKEE in the germline V gene (reference sequence). The CDR3 covers 15 residues. V dropped 2 bases and J dropped 12; count of bases not matched to a gene: 10. As DNA, the CDR3 is TGTGCCAGCAGCTTAGTAATAGCGGGGGGGCAATTGCAGTTCTTC. Its protein product is CASSLVIAGGQLQFF.

This clonotype appeared a few times. The chain employs TRBV12-3 or TRBV12-4 and TRBJ2-7; weak D call: TRBD1 (7 bases). CDR3 length equals 14 residues. V was shortened by 6 bases and J by 2 bases, with 14 bases between the two germline ends. The chain's CDR3 is CASRRQGLTYEQYF. The DNA of the CDR3 is TGTGCCAGCAGGCGACAGGGACTTACCTACGAGCAGTACTTC.

J is TRBJ2-2 and V is TRBV15; D remains ambiguous. The CDR3 contains 15 residues. V lost 9 bases and J lost 3, with 17 bases in between. Germline CDR1 reads LNHNV; CDR2 reads YYDKDF (reference sequence). The CDR3 nucleotides read TGTGCCACTGCAGGCGGACCCGGCGACACCGGGGAGCTGTTTTTT. Protein sequence: CATAGGPGDTGELFF.

This chain links TRBV4-2 with TRBJ2-1; the match to TRBD2 covers 9 bases. V gave up 4 bases and J gave up 6 bases; unmatched junction bases: 13. The CDR3 runs 17 residues. CDR1 and CDR2 from the germline V gene are LGHNA and YNFKEQ. The CDR3 nucleotides are TGTGCCAGCAGCCCCCGCCTGCGGGGGGGTAGTAGCAATGAGCAGTTCTTC. This codes for CASSPRLRGGSSNEQFF.

This clonotype was recorded a few times. This may stem from a read error, because a much larger clone lies one nucleotide away. The chain combines TRBV13 with TRBJ2-1, with D uncertain. Germline-derived CDR1 and CDR2 are PRHDT and FYEKMQ (reference sequence). Trimming left V 0 bases short and J 6 bases short, with 3 bases between. The CDR3 is 12 amino acids. The CDR3 spells CASSLGLNEQFF. Written as DNA, the CDR3 is TGTGCCAGCAGCTTAGGTCTCAATGAGCAGTTCTTC. Together with reference TRBV13 and TRBJ2-1, the CDR3 gives the full variable domain: AAGVIQSPRHLIKEKRETATLKCYPIPRHDTVYWYQQGPGQDPQFLISFYEKMQSDKGSIPDRFSAQQFSDYHSELNMSSLELGDSALYFCASSLGLNEQFFGPGTRLTVL.

The chain joins TRBV7-3 to TRBJ2-2, with TRBD1 identical over 9 bases. J lost 3 bases, V lost 3 bases, and 2 bases had no gene match. Germline CDR1 reads SGHTA; CDR2 reads FQGTGA. This CDR3 comprises 15 residues. DNA for the CDR3: TGTGCCAGCAGCTTTAACAGGGGGCACACCGGGGAGCTGTTTTTT. It specifies CASSFNRGHTGELFF. Looking up the rest from reference TRBV7-3 and TRBJ2-2 gives the full variable domain: GAGVSQTPSNKVTEKGKYVELRCDPISGHTALYWYRQSLGQGPEFLIYFQGTGAADDSGLPNDRFFAVRPEGSVSTLKIQRTERGDSAVYLCASSFNRGHTGELFFGEGSRLTVL.

This clonotype appeared many times. This chain links TRBV4-2 with TRBJ1-1, with D maybe TRBD1 (6 bases). The CDR3 length is 16 residues. V was shortened by 6 bases and J by 0 bases, with 17 bases between the two germline ends. Germline loops: CDR1 LGHNA, CDR2 YNFKEQ. CDR3 protein: CASRPAEDSMNTEAFF. CDR3 in DNA: TGTGCCAGCAGGCCCGCAGAGGACAGCATGAACACTGAAGCTTTCTTT.